A selection of T cell receptor beta chains follows, all from one sample in a study of T cell clonotyping in hematopoietic cell transplantation. Profiling relied on immunoSEQ multiplex PCR, and the TCRdb table lists in-frame clones only, not all of them. The table shows more than 8,000 clones, with more than 75% occurring only once. The material was peripheral blood mononuclear cells, obtained before stem cell transplant. These receptors came from a woman aged 60-70 years with acute myeloid leukemia. Some clones in this sample may be carry-over from other donors' samples. The CDR3 runs from the conserved cysteine through the conserved F or W. Size tells how often a clone was seen (once, few, many) or the class of an expanded clone, and some rows leave it out.

V gene,J gene,clone size,CDR3 protein
TRBV2,TRBJ2-1,-,CASKETSGTYNEQFF
TRBV6-1,TRBJ1-5,-,CASRMDLGGNQPQHF
TRBV2,TRBJ2-2,-,CAIVLGQGGTGELFF
TRBV16,TRBJ1-5,few,CASIGGPSNQPQHF
TRBV5-4,TRBJ2-1,-,CASSLQGMEFNEQFF
TRBV10-1,TRBJ2-1,-,CASSKWDLNYNEQFF
TRBV2,TRBJ2-2,-,CASSDFTGTPTGELFF
TRBV5-5,TRBJ2-3,few,CASSLRDTSTDTQYF
TRBV5-6,TRBJ1-3,medium-sized,CASSFFDRADGNTIYF
TRBV5-1,TRBJ1-3,-,CASSLATGGSGNTIYF
TRBV5-1,TRBJ1-4,-,CASRPTFATNEKLFF
TRBV4-2,TRBJ2-5,-,CASSQGLAGAKGQETQYF
TRBV10-2,TRBJ2-7,-,CASSEGALLTGTYEQYF
TRBV6-5,TRBJ2-1,-,CASSYSRGQFF
TRBV7-8,TRBJ2-6,-,CASSFPLEGDRVFSGANVLTF
TRBV6-5,TRBJ2-3,-,CASSYSGVVTDTQYF
TRBV12-5,TRBJ2-2,-,CASGLYRNTGELFF
TRBV7-9,TRBJ1-2,-,CASSLVLGGDRSLPKGYTF
TRBV30,TRBJ1-1,-,CAWTKTWQVNTEAFF
TRBV6-5,TRBJ1-3,-,CASSTLNSAGNTIYF
TRBV6-6,TRBJ2-3,-,CASSYSPGTEIDTQYF
TRBV29-1,TRBJ1-2,-,CSVRQDGYTF
TRBV5-4,TRBJ2-7,-,CASSFPARGEQYF
TRBV5-1,TRBJ2-5,-,CASSQQGVQETQYF
TRBV5-1,TRBJ1-1,-,CASSWGQGSTEAFF
TRBV10-3,TRBJ2-1,-,CAISEIVGLPGGSYNEQFF
TRBV19,TRBJ1-1,-,CASSISVTEAFF
TRBV4-1,TRBJ2-3,-,CASSQDPGTSTDTQYF
TRBV5-1,TRBJ2-3,-,CASSLEGVSTDTQYF
TRBV5-1,TRBJ1-2,-,CASSGDTYGYTF
TRBV28,TRBJ1-4,-,CASSRSPGGGTGEKLFF
TRBV6-5,TRBJ1-2,once,CASSYGAPGYGYTF
TRBV29-1,TRBJ2-6,-,CSVGGSEGSGANVLTF
TRBV6-6,TRBJ2-7,-,CASSSAKQYF
TRBV2,TRBJ1-5,-,CASSERRPLPYSNQPQHF
TRBV30,TRBJ2-1,-,CAWTKRLRDEQFF
TRBV9,TRBJ2-3,-,CASSADWTDTQYF
TRBV4-3,TRBJ2-1,-,CASSQVGSAGGWNEQFF
TRBV10-3,TRBJ1-5,-,CAISETTQGTQPQHF
TRBV7-2,TRBJ1-2,-,CASSLSGTGIYGYTF
TRBV7-8,TRBJ1-5,-,CASSFPGDYQPQHF
TRBV7-9,TRBJ2-2,-,CASRRDRGDTGELFF
TRBV11-3,TRBJ2-3,-,CASSSRGNSDTQYF
TRBV30,TRBJ1-2,-,CAWKGDREGWVYGYTF
TRBV11-2,TRBJ1-2,-,CASSPIRDGNYGYTF
TRBV29-1,TRBJ2-1,-,CSVGQPNEQFF